This TCR beta chain emerged from a study of cytomegalovirus exposure and HLA in healthy donors. About this clone itself: The antigen is unknown.

PCR involved 60 Vbeta and 13 Jbeta primers. Here immunoSEQ multiplex PCR was the method, and the copy in TCRdb shows in-frame clones only, minus some. The sample carries approximately 180,000 clones, roughly four fifths recorded once. Findings of the study overall: Sequencing probably produced one cluster of sequence variants that were highly shared.

The receptor was isolated from a man younger than 35 in good health and CMV-seronegative. Sequencing used PBMCs.

The chain's CDR3 is CATETARDEKLFF. CDR3 nucleotide sequence: TGTGCCACCGAGACAGCACGAGATGAAAAACTGTTTTTT. The rearrangement links TRBV15 to TRBJ1-4; TRBD1 might be the D (5 bases). CDR3 length: 13 amino acids. Per germline, CDR1 LNHNV and CDR2 YYDKDF (reference sequence). V was cut by 8 bases and J by 6 bases, with 13 bases left in between.